A single sample is the source of the 29 T cell receptor beta chains below, sequenced in a study of shared clonotypes between healthy human individuals. Repertoires were generated with immunoSEQ multiplex PCR, while TCRdb's copy carries only in-frame clones and drops some. The sample contains over 2 million clones, 80% to 95% of which appear only once. The sequenced sample consisted of naive CD4+ T cells from PBMCs. Subset denoted: CD45RA+ positively selected. These TCRs come from a man younger than 30 in good health. Some clones in this sample may be carry-over from other donors' samples.

The chain has TRBV5-1 and TRBJ1-3, with TRBD1 as a possible D gene (5 bases). Germline V gives CDR1 SGHRS, CDR2 YFSETQ. Trimming removed 5 bases from V and 2 bases from J, with 14 bases in between. This CDR3 region has 15 residues. The CDR3 DNA follows: TGCGCCAGCAGTTATAACGACAGCCCTGGAAACACCATATATTTT. It encodes CASSYNDSPGNTIYF.

This clone was observed a handful of times. The chain combines TRBV10-3 with TRBJ1-1, with 7 bases matching TRBD1. With 5 bases clipped from V and 6 bases from J, the junction kept 9 bases outside the gene matches. Germline values: CDR1 ENHRY, CDR2 SYGVKD. CDR3 length: 14 amino acids. The CDR3 DNA reads TGTGCCATCAGTTCTAGAGGGGGCGAGGCTGAAGCTTTCTTT. Amino acids: CAISSRGGEAEAFF.

The chain recombines TRBV6-1 with TRBJ1-3; a weak D match, TRBD1 (5 bases). V lost 3 bases and J lost 1, with 13 bases in between. Germline-derived CDR1 and CDR2 are MNHNS and SASEGT. This CDR3 is built from 16 residues. CDR3 DNA: TGTGCCAGCAGTGAGAGACAGACCAGGTCTGGAAACACCATATATTTT. Amino acids: CASSERQTRSGNTIYF.

V gene TRBV4-3 combines with J gene TRBJ2-2; maybe TRBD1 (5 bases). Germline loops: CDR1 LGHNA, CDR2 YSLEER. This CDR3 is built from 16 residues. Trimming removed 4 bases from V and 5 bases from J, with 17 bases in between. The CDR3 coding sequence is TGCGCCAGCAGCCCGGCCAGTTTGGGGCGTACCGGGGAGCTGTTTTTT. The encoded protein is CASSPASLGRTGELFF.

The chain recombines TRBV11-2 with TRBJ2-5; D is possibly TRBD1 or TRBD2 (5 bases each). Trimming removed 6 bases from V and 0 bases from J, with 14 bases in between. CDR1 is SGHAT and CDR2 is FQNNGV in the germline V gene. The CDR3 covers 15 residues. The CDR3 DNA is TGTGCCAGCAGTGGGGGACGTACCTACCAAGAGACCCAGTACTTC. Residues: CASSGGRTYQETQYF.

J is TRBJ2-1 and V is TRBV28; tentative D call: TRBD1 (6 bases). The germline V gene encodes CDR1 MDHEN and CDR2 SYDVKM. The V end lost 5 bases, the J end lost 8 bases, and 16 bases lay between the germline ends. CDR3 length equals 14 residues. This chain's CDR3 is CASSPPRGGDEQFF. As DNA, the CDR3 is TGTGCCAGCAGTCCGCCCAGGGGTGGGGATGAGCAGTTCTTC. The full variable domain, its missing parts supplied by reference TRBV28 and TRBJ2-1, is DVKVTQSSRYLVKRTGEKVFLECVQDMDHENMFWYRQDPGLGLRLIYFSYDVKMKEKGDIPEGYSVSREKKERFSLILESASTNQTSMYLCASSPPRGGDEQFFGPGTRLTVL.

This chain's CDR3 is CASSYGTAPMNTEAFF. The CDR3 DNA follows: TGTGCCAGCAGTTACGGGACTGCCCCAATGAACACTGAAGCTTTCTTT. This chain connects TRBV6-5 to TRBJ1-1; maybe TRBD1 (5 bases). Trimming removed 2 bases at V and 0 bases at J, with 13 bases between. CDR3 size: 16 residues. From germline, CDR1 is MNHEY and CDR2 SVGAGI.

V usage is TRBV5-1 and J usage is TRBJ2-1; 8 nucleotides line up with TRBD2. The CDR3 extends over 16 amino acids. J lost 6 bases, V lost 1 base, and 9 bases had no gene match. CDR1 and CDR2 (germline): SGHRS, YFSETQ. This CDR3 reads CASSLSSGSFSNEQFF. The CDR3 DNA reads as TGCGCCAGCAGCTTGTCCAGCGGGAGCTTTAGCAATGAGCAGTTCTTC.

The chain combines TRBV7-9 with TRBJ2-1; D is ambiguous. V was trimmed by 5 bases and J by 3 bases, leaving 5 bases between them. Germline CDR1 SEHNR, CDR2 FQNEAQ (reference sequence). The CDR3 totals 12 residues. CDR3 sequence: CASSVDYNEQFF. CDR3 in DNA: TGTGCCAGCAGCGTCGACTACAATGAGCAGTTCTTC.

V is TRBV5-4 and J is TRBJ2-2; a weak D match, TRBD2 (5 bases). Trimming left V 6 bases short and J 7 bases short, with 22 bases between. The germline CDR1 and CDR2 sequences are SGHNT and YYREEE (reference sequence). The CDR3 spans 16 residues. CDR3 nucleotides: TGTGCCAGCACAACTTTTCGTGGGAGCACTGGCGGGGAGCTGTTTTTT. Its protein is CASTTFRGSTGGELFF.

The chain carries TRBV5-4 and TRBJ2-1, with a tentative D call TRBD1 (6 bases). The CDR3 spans 15 residues. The V and J ends lost 2 bases and 6 bases respectively, with 15 bases between them. The germline V gene encodes CDR1 SGHNT and CDR2 YYREEE (reference sequence). CDR3 in DNA: TGTGCCAGCAGCTTAGTTGGGACAAGGGGCAATGAGCAGTTCTTC. The encoded protein is CASSLVGTRGNEQFF.

This chain uses TRBV19 with TRBJ2-3; D may be TRBD1 or TRBD2 (5 bases each). Trimming cost V 5 bases and J 0 bases, with 18 bases left between them. Germline V gene lookup returns CDR1 LNHDA and CDR2 SQIVND (reference sequence). This CDR3 has 17 amino acids. The CDR3 DNA reads as TGTGCCAGTAGTGCGGGCGCGACAGCGATTAGCACAGATACGCAGTATTTT. Translating gives CASSAGATAISTDTQYF. Full variable domain (rest looked up from reference TRBV19 and TRBJ2-3): DGGITQSPKYLFRKEGQNVTLSCEQNLNHDAMYWYRQDPGQGLRLIYYSQIVNDFQKGDIAEGYSVSREKKESFPLTVTSAQKNPTAFYLCASSAGATAISTDTQYFGPGTRLTVL.

This chain uses TRBV4-3 with TRBJ2-1, with D maybe TRBD2 (6 bases). The length of the CDR3 is 13 residues. Per the germline V gene, CDR1 is LGHNA and CDR2 is YSLEER. V lost 8 bases and J 2 bases, leaving 10 bases between the germline ends. The CDR3 DNA sequence: TGCGCCAGCTCTAGCGAGACCTACAATGAGCAGTTCTTC. Residues: CASSSETYNEQFF.

Comments on this clone: Within the sample, other DNA sequences also encode this same CDR3. V and J are TRBV5-1 and TRBJ2-1; 9 nucleotides align to TRBD1. In germline, CDR1 is SGHRS, CDR2 YFSETQ. V was clipped by 4 bases and J by 4 bases; unmatched bases: 3. The length of the CDR3 is 14 residues. CDR3 loop: CASSPGQGYNEQFF. Written as DNA, the CDR3 is TGCGCCAGCAGCCCGGGACAGGGATACAATGAGCAGTTCTTC.

This chain links TRBV7-9 with TRBJ2-1, with 11 bases identical to TRBD2. The CDR3 covers 16 residues. Germline V lookup: CDR1 SEHNR, CDR2 FQNEAQ (reference sequence). The trim removed 5 bases at V and 4 bases at J, leaving 7 bases unmatched. CDR3 loop: CASSATGTSGYNEQFF. CDR3 in DNA: TGTGCCAGCAGCGCAACCGGGACTAGCGGATACAATGAGCAGTTCTTC.

The rearrangement joins TRBV6-1 to TRBJ1-1; 10 bases map to TRBD1. This CDR3 contains 14 residues. Germline CDR1 and CDR2: MNHNS and SASEGT. J was trimmed by 3 bases and V by 10 bases; bases with no gene match: 8. In DNA form, the CDR3 reads TGTGCCATCGACTTGGGACAGGGGTACACTGAAGCTTTCTTT. Translating gives CAIDLGQGYTEAFF.

The sample holds one count of this clone. This chain links TRBV29-1 with TRBJ2-7, with D unclear. From germline, CDR1 is SQVTM and CDR2 ANQGSEA. CDR3 length equals 15 residues. V shed 2 bases and J shed 0 bases, with 14 bases lying between them. The CDR3 bases are TGCAGCGTTGAATTGGCCTTAACGGGCTCCTACGAGCAGTACTTC. It is translated as CSVELALTGSYEQYF.

The chain is built from TRBV11-1 and TRBJ2-7, with 8 nucleotides matching TRBD2. Germline V lookup: CDR1 SGHAT, CDR2 FQDESV (reference sequence). Germline trimming cut 4 bases from V and 7 bases from J; bases unmatched to any gene: 9. The CDR3 loop spans 14 amino acids. The CDR3 region is CASSWTRTSKEQYF. In DNA form, the CDR3 reads TGTGCCAGCAGCTGGACCCGGACTAGCAAAGAGCAGTACTTC.

The V and J genes are TRBV9 and TRBJ1-3, with D possibly being TRBD1 (6 bases). With 0 bases removed from V and 4 bases from J, the gap between germline ends came to 11 bases. The length of the CDR3 is 15 residues. Germline assignment: CDR1 SGDLS and CDR2 YYNGEE. CDR3: CASSVGKGGGNTIYF. CDR3 nucleotides: TGTGCCAGCAGCGTAGGAAAGGGGGGAGGAAACACCATATATTTT. Full variable domain (rest looked up from reference TRBV9 and TRBJ1-3): DSGVTQTPKHLITATGQRVTLRCSPRSGDLSVYWYQQSLDQGLQFLIQYYNGEERAKGNILERFSAQQFPDLHSELNLSSLELGDSALYFCASSVGKGGGNTIYFGEGSWLTVV.

This chain connects TRBV7-3 to TRBJ2-1; D could derive from TRBD1 or TRBD2 (5 bases each). The CDR3 sequence is 13 residues long. V lost 2 bases and J 9 bases, leaving 11 bases between the germline ends. Germline V lookup: CDR1 SGHTA, CDR2 FQGTGA. The CDR3: CASSLLSGSEQFF. The DNA of the CDR3 is TGTGCCAGCAGCTTATTGTCAGGGAGTGAGCAGTTCTTC.

This sequence joins TRBV10-2 and TRBJ2-7; no firm D call. The CDR3 extends over 13 amino acids. The V end lost 5 bases, the J end lost 3 bases, and 11 bases lay between the germline ends. The germline V gene has CDR1 WSHSY and CDR2 SAAADI. CDR3 region: CASSKGNLYEQYF. The CDR3 coding sequence is TGCGCCAGCAGTAAGGGCAACCTCTACGAGCAGTACTTC.

The chain uses TRBV7-2 and TRBJ2-3; D not resolved. The CDR3 runs to 14 residues. V lost 1 base and J 6 bases, leaving 11 bases between the germline ends. CDR1 is SGHTA and CDR2 is FQGNSA in the germline V gene. CDR3: CASSLENYEDTQYF. CDR3 nucleotide sequence: TGTGCCAGCAGCTTAGAGAACTACGAGGATACGCAGTATTTT.

This rearrangement joins TRBV19 to TRBJ1-5; maybe TRBD1 (5 bases). CDR3 length equals 16 residues. Germline V gene sequence: CDR1 LNHDA, CDR2 SQIVND (reference sequence). Deletions cut 2 bases from V and 1 base from J, with 12 bases between. CDR3: CASSIFGAMSNQPQHF. CDR3 nucleotide sequence: TGTGCCAGTAGTATATTTGGGGCTATGAGCAATCAGCCCCAGCATTTT. The full variable domain, in which reference TRBV19 and TRBJ1-5 provide the parts outside the CDR3, is DGGITQSPKYLFRKEGQNVTLSCEQNLNHDAMYWYRQDPGQGLRLIYYSQIVNDFQKGDIAEGYSVSREKKESFPLTVTSAQKNPTAFYLCASSIFGAMSNQPQHFGDGTRLSIL.

This clone was counted once. This chain joins TRBV6-5 and TRBJ2-7, with 7 bases lining up with TRBD1. Germline trimming cut 8 bases from V and 3 bases from J; bases unmatched to any gene: 10. The CDR3 is 14 amino acids. In germline, CDR1 is MNHEY, CDR2 SVGAGI. The CDR3 sequence is CASQGDRDLYEQYF. In DNA, the CDR3 is TGTGCCAGCCAAGGAGACAGGGACCTCTACGAGCAGTACTTC.

This chain uses TRBV5-1 with TRBJ2-1, with 7 bases identical to TRBD1. This CDR3 has 15 residues. With V trimmed by 9 bases and J by 4 bases, 13 bases remained unmatched. Looked up from germline, CDR1 is SGHRS and CDR2 is YFSETQ. The CDR3 loop reads CAKRDRDRLYNEQFF. CDR3 bases: TGCGCCAAAAGAGACCGGGACAGACTATACAATGAGCAGTTCTTC.

This sequence joins TRBV15 and TRBJ1-2, with D maybe TRBD1 (5 bases). Trimming stripped 0 bases from V and 4 bases from J, with 12 bases between. CDR1 and CDR2 from the germline V gene are LNHNV and YYDKDF (reference sequence). The length of the CDR3 is 15 residues. Written as DNA, the CDR3 is TGTGCCACCAGCAGAGATCCAGGGTCGCTCTATGGCTACACCTTC. It specifies CATSRDPGSLYGYTF.

This clone showed up just once. The chain carries TRBV2 and TRBJ2-1; no definite D call. CDR3 length: 14 residues. The V end lost 2 bases, the J end lost 1 base, and 6 bases lay between the germline ends. CDR1 and CDR2 (germline): SNHLY, FYNNEI. CDR3 amino acids: CASSERKSYNEQFF. CDR3 sequence (DNA): TGTGCCAGCAGTGAAAGGAAGTCCTACAATGAGCAGTTCTTC. Variable domain in full (rest from reference TRBV2 and TRBJ2-1): EPEVTQTPSHQVTQMGQEVILRCVPISNHLYFYWYRQILGQKVEFLVSFYNNEISEKSEIFDDQFSVERPDGSNFTLKIRSTKLEDSAMYFCASSERKSYNEQFFGPGTRLTVL.

The V call is TRBV6-1, the J call TRBJ1-5; D perhaps matches TRBD1 (6 bases). The CDR3 sequence is 14 residues long. Deletions cut 8 bases from V and 2 bases from J, with 13 bases between. Germline CDR1 is MNHNS and CDR2 is SASEGT. The chain's CDR3 is CASGVGGGNQPQHF. The CDR3 nucleotides read TGTGCCAGCGGGGTCGGGGGCGGCAATCAGCCCCAGCATTTT.

The gene calls are TRBV25-1 and TRBJ1-6, with D possibly TRBD1 on 5 matching bases. The CDR3 is 15 amino acids. The germline gives CDR1 MGHDK, CDR2 SYGVNS. V shed 1 base and J shed 8 bases, with 12 bases lying between them. Here the CDR3 reads CASSESWGSDSPLHF. The CDR3, as DNA: TGTGCCAGCAGTGAATCCTGGGGGAGCGATTCACCCCTCCACTTT.